This record concerns one T cell receptor beta chain sequence. The repertoire was sequenced with immunoSEQ multiplex PCR; TCRdb's copy has only in-frame clones and lacks some. The table records around 87,000 clones, roughly 88% of them present only once. This sample is part of a study of T cell responses to AZD1222 COVID-19 vaccine. This CDR3 contains 13 residues. The V gene's germline CDR1 is MNHNS and CDR2 SASEGT. V lost 2 bases and J lost 8, with 12 bases in between. This material consisted of peripheral blood, taken on day 0 of AZD1222 vaccination. V and J are TRBV6-1 and TRBJ1-1; no reliable D call. This receptor was taken from an adult in good health. The CDR3 region is CASSEFRKEEAFF. The CDR3 DNA sequence: TGTGCCAGCAGTGAATTCAGGAAGGAAGAAGCTTTCTTT.